This T cell receptor (beta chain) was profiled in a study of blood T cell repertoires in COVID-19. At the level of the study: Donors in the United States, Italy and Spain gave samples during acute or convalescent COVID-19. T cells, B-cell-depleted T cells, or PBMCs supplied cDNA or gDNA.

CDR1 and CDR2 from the germline V gene are SEHNR and FQNEAQ (reference sequence). The CDR3 length is 13 residues. Trimming removed 1 base from V and 9 bases from J, with 12 bases in between. In the study's own analysis: Using reference gene primer amplification, nucleated cell counts were estimated. The repertoire was sequenced with immunoSEQ multiplex PCR; TCRdb's copy has only in-frame clones and lacks some. That table gives V, J and clone size, and the DNA gave D and trimming. The table has approximately 240,000 clones, roughly nine tenths seen once. The genes are TRBV7-9 and TRBJ2-5; D possibly corresponds to TRBD2 (6 bases). The specimen was peripheral blood. This sequence originates from a woman under 30 who had recovered from COVID-19. The CDR3 loop reads CASSLVGLKSQYF. CDR3 DNA: TGTGCCAGCAGCTTAGTGGGACTCAAGTCCCAGTACTTC.